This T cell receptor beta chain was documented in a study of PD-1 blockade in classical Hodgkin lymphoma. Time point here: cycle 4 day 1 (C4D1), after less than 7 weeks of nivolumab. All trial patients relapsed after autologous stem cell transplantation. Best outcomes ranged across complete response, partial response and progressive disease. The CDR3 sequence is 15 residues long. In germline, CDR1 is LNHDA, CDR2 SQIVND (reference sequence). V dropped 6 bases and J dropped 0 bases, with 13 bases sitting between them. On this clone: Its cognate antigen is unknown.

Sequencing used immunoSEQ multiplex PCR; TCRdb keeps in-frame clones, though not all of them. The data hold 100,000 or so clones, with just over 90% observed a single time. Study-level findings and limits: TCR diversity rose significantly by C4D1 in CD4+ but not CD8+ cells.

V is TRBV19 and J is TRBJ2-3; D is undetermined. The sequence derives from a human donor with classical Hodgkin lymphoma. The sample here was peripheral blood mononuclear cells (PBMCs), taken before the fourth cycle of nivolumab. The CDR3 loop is CASSLSYSSTDTQYF. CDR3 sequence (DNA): TGTGCCAGTAGCCTCAGCTACTCTAGCACAGATACGCAGTATTTT.